This TCR beta chain is drawn from a study of blood T cells in healthy people across ages. The second PCR ran roughly 6 to 12 cycles with a sample-barcoded 5' primer and J-beta primers. TCRdb re-called the 5' RACE reads with MiXCR, one entry per CDR3 protein. In the table there are about a million distinct CDR3 sequences, 35% to 45% of which are singletons. The CDR3 totals 17 residues. Germline-derived CDR1 and CDR2 are SGHTA and FQGNSA. V dropped 0 bases and J dropped 13 bases, with 25 bases sitting between them. J is TRBJ2-1 and V is TRBV7-2; TRBD1 is a possible D gene (5 bases). This clonotype was sampled from a young man in good health. Sequencing was performed on blood. The CDR3 DNA follows: TGTGCCAGCAGCTTAGCGACAGTTCCCCTACAAGGCGAGACCCAGTTCTTC. Its translation: CASSLATVPLQGETQFF.